These 9 T cell receptor beta chains share one sample of origin, sequenced in a study of shared clonotypes between healthy human individuals. TCRdb's table, derived via immunoSEQ multiplex PCR, lists solely in-frame clones and lacks some. The sample includes around 480,000 clones, about 80% of them seen just once. Specimen: PBMCs. The source is a woman aged 40 to 50 in good health. Some clones in this sample may be carry-over from other donors' samples.

The chain has TRBV5-4 and TRBJ2-1; 12 positions agree with TRBD2. Losses at the gene ends were 3 bases for V and 5 bases for J; bases not matched to a gene: 3. The CDR3 totals 15 residues. Germline V gives CDR1 SGHNT, CDR2 YYREEE (reference sequence). The CDR3 coding sequence is TGTGCCAGCAGCTGGACTAGCGGGAACCACAATGAGCAGTTCTTC. It encodes CASSWTSGNHNEQFF. Complete variable domain (other parts from reference TRBV5-4 and TRBJ2-1): ETGVTQSPTHLIKTRGQQVTLRCSSQSGHNTVSWYQQALGQGPQFIFQYYREEENGRGNFPPRFSGLQFPNYSSELNVNALELDDSALYLCASSWTSGNHNEQFFGPGTRLTVL.

The chain recombines TRBV29-1 with TRBJ2-5, with 7 nucleotides matching TRBD2. The J call could be wrong; TRBJ2-7 is a better fit for the DNA end. This CDR3 comprises 13 residues. The germline V gene has CDR1 SQVTM and CDR2 ANQGSEA. CDR3 sequence: CSVVWTSSYEQYF. The CDR3 DNA reads as TGCAGCGTTGTCTGGACTAGCTCCTACGAGCAGTACTTC.

The chain joins TRBV11-2 to TRBJ1-1, with D unclear. V lost 3 bases, J lost 3 bases, and 14 bases lay in between. CDR3 length: 15 amino acids. Germline V lookup: CDR1 SGHAT, CDR2 FQNNGV. For the CDR3, the DNA is TGTGCCAGCAGCTTGATGGCTTCAGCGGACACTGAAGCTTTCTTT. Translated, it gives CASSLMASADTEAFF.

The V call is TRBV28, the J call TRBJ2-7, with D possibly being TRBD2 (5 bases). This CDR3 has 12 residues. Germline V gives CDR1 MDHEN, CDR2 SYDVKM. The V end lost 3 bases, the J end lost 7 bases, and 10 bases lay between the germline ends. CDR3 bases: TGTGCCAGCAGTTTGAGGGCGTCTGAGCAGTACTTC. It is translated as CASSLRASEQYF.

The V call is TRBV7-2, the J call TRBJ2-7; 7 bases match TRBD1. Germline V gene sequence: CDR1 SGHTA, CDR2 FQGNSA. V was clipped by 0 bases and J by 6 bases; unmatched bases: 2. The CDR3 has 13 residues. CDR3 region: CASSLAAGGEQYF. CDR3 nucleotides: TGTGCCAGCAGCTTAGCGGCAGGGGGCGAGCAGTACTTC.

V is TRBV19 and J is TRBJ1-1; no firm D call. The CDR3 is made up of 15 amino acids. Per germline, CDR1 LNHDA and CDR2 SQIVND (reference sequence). V was clipped by 10 bases and J by 1 base, with 19 bases between them. The CDR3 DNA reads as TGTGCCACCAAAACCCTCCCGGGAGCGAACACTGAAGCTTTCTTT. As protein: CATKTLPGANTEAFF.

V is TRBV18 and J is TRBJ2-5, with 7 bases fitting TRBD1. This CDR3 region has 15 residues. Germline V gene data show CDR1 as KGHSH and CDR2 as LQKENI. Trimming cost V 4 bases and J 0 bases; bases outside gene matches: 5. CDR3 amino acids: CASSLETGNQETQYF. DNA of the CDR3: TGTGCCAGCTCACTAGAGACAGGGAACCAAGAGACCCAGTACTTC.

This chain connects TRBV7-9 to TRBJ1-1; D is unresolved. CDR3 length: 14 amino acids. V lost 3 bases, J lost 7 bases, and 15 bases lay in between. The germline V gene has CDR1 SEHNR and CDR2 FQNEAQ (reference sequence). CDR3 nucleotide sequence: TGTGCCAGCAGCTTGGGTAGTGGACTCGGTGAAGCTTTCTTT. It codes for CASSLGSGLGEAFF.

This chain uses TRBV4-3 with TRBJ2-5, with unresolved D. The CDR3 loop spans 13 amino acids. From germline, CDR1 is LGHNA and CDR2 YSLEER. The V end lost 0 bases, the J end lost 6 bases, and 8 bases lay between the germline ends. In DNA, the CDR3 is TGCGCCAGCAGCCAAGATCCCGGGCAGACCCAGTACTTC. Amino acid sequence: CASSQDPGQTQYF.